The 5 T cell receptor beta chains in this list originate from one sample, sequenced in a study of blood T cell repertoires in COVID-19. Using immunoSEQ multiplex PCR, the repertoire was profiled, and TCRdb retains in-frame clones only, with some absent. The sample lists approximately 110,000 clones, approximately 85% occurring once. Sequences were obtained from peripheral blood. Source of these receptors: a woman between 55 and 75 years old with COVID-19, enrolled during active disease.

The chain couples TRBV27 to TRBJ2-7; possibly TRBD2 for D (7 bases). Trimming stripped 5 bases from V and 6 bases from J, with 20 bases between. Germline CDR1 reads MNHEY; CDR2 reads SMNVEV (reference sequence). The CDR3 has 15 amino acids. CDR3 in DNA: TGTGCCAGCAGTGCCCGTGGGAGGGGGGGTACCGAGCAGTACTTC. It translates to CASSARGRGGTEQYF.

The CDR3: CASSSEGITDTQYF. The CDR3 DNA reads TGTGCCAGCAGCTCCGAGGGAATCACAGATACGCAGTATTTT. This chain uses TRBV7-3 with TRBJ2-3, with a weak D call TRBD2 (5 bases). Germline CDR1 SGHTA, CDR2 FQGTGA. The CDR3 consists of 14 residues. Trimming removed 4 bases from V and 2 bases from J, with 10 bases in between.

V gene TRBV12-5 combines with J gene TRBJ2-3; the D is unclear. The length of the CDR3 is 13 residues. Trimming left V 6 bases short and J 1 base short, with 8 bases between. The germline V gene has CDR1 LGHNT and CDR2 FRNRAP. The DNA for the CDR3 is TGTGCTAGTGGGTCCTCCGGCACAGATACGCAGTATTTT. Translating it yields CASGSSGTDTQYF.

This clone was counted once. The chain couples TRBV12-5 to TRBJ1-2; TRBD1 aligns across 9 bases. CDR3 length equals 16 residues. V was clipped by 5 bases and J by 1 base; unmatched bases: 8. Germline loops: CDR1 LGHNT, CDR2 FRNRAP. CDR3 loop: CASGLPTGGNNYGYTF. The CDR3 coding sequence is TGTGCTAGTGGTCTCCCCACAGGGGGCAATAACTATGGCTACACCTTC.

The chain couples TRBV19 to TRBJ1-1; 10 positions match TRBD1. The CDR3 loop spans 16 amino acids. V was pared by 4 bases and J by 3 bases, with 8 bases of the junction left unmatched. Germline-derived CDR1 and CDR2 are LNHDA and SQIVND (reference sequence). Here the CDR3 reads CASSTRDRGSDTEAFF. The CDR3 region has the DNA TGTGCCAGTAGTACCCGGGACAGGGGTTCGGACACTGAAGCTTTCTTT.